This TCR beta chain comes out of a study of blood T cells in healthy people across ages. Study-wide results and caveats: Unsorted PBMC input precluded a conclusive naive versus antigen-experienced comparison. Total diversity from one million sequenced T cells was likely underestimated.

On this clonotype itself: What it binds is unknown.

Each sample yielded at least 6 micrograms of PBMC total RNA. This CDR3 is built from 14 residues. Germline CDR1 and CDR2: SGHTA and FQGNSA. Trimming pared 0 bases from V and 4 bases from J, leaving 10 bases between. A second PCR, run for about 7 to 11 cycles, used a sample-barcoded 5' primer plus a J-beta primer mix. TCRdb recomputed calls from the 5' RACE reads with MiXCR, one row per CDR3 protein. The table shows 800,000 to 950,000 distinct CDR3 sequences, with 25% to 35% occurring only once. These data were also reused for a study on T cells of mothers and their children. This second report adds: Three healthy Caucasian mothers gave samples, and so did their six children.

This sequence joins TRBV7-2 and TRBJ2-7; no definite D call. The sequencing input was blood. The TCR originated in a middle-aged woman in good health. The CDR3 DNA reads as TGTGCCAGCAGCTTAGCGAGCCGCGATTACGAGCAGTACTTC. Amino acid sequence: CASSLASRDYEQYF. Drawing the rest from reference TRBV7-2 and TRBJ2-7, the complete variable domain is GAGVSQSPSNKVTEKGKDVELRCDPISGHTALYWYRQSLGQGLEFLIYFQGNSAPDKSGLPSDRFSAERTGGSVSTLTIQRTQQEDSAVYLCASSLASRDYEQYFGPGTRLTVT.